Presented here are 27 T cell receptor beta chains from one specimen sequenced in a study of cytomegalovirus exposure and HLA in healthy donors. The PCR was carried out with 60 Vbeta primers and 13 Jbeta primers. TCRdb's table, derived via immunoSEQ multiplex PCR, lists solely in-frame clones and lacks some. The table has approximately 150,000 clones, about 80% seen once; the top ten hold just under 3%. The sequencing input was PBMCs. The receptors originated from a female donor in good health and CMV-seronegative.

This chain links TRBV9 with TRBJ2-3, with 7 bases aligning to TRBD2. V shed 4 bases, J shed 0 bases, and the junction held 8 bases outside the gene matches. Germline V gives CDR1 SGDLS, CDR2 YYNGEE. CDR3 length: 16 residues. As DNA, the CDR3 is TGTGCCAGCAGCCCCCAACTAGCGTTTAGCACAGATACGCAGTATTTT. This codes for CASSPQLAFSTDTQYF.

This clone showed up just once. This chain connects TRBV27 to TRBJ2-3; 10 bases align to TRBD1. The CDR3 has 18 amino acids. J lost 0 bases, V lost 5 bases, and 11 bases had no gene match. Germline CDR1 reads MNHEY; CDR2 reads SMNVEV (reference sequence). CDR3 in amino acids: CASSPILGTGDSTDTQYF. The CDR3 coding sequence is TGTGCCAGCAGTCCTATCCTCGGGACAGGGGATAGCACAGATACGCAGTATTTT.

The chain combines TRBV27 with TRBJ2-2; weak D call: TRBD2 (5 bases). The V gene's germline CDR1 is MNHEY and CDR2 SMNVEV (reference sequence). V was trimmed by 0 bases and J by 4 bases, leaving 6 bases between them. CDR3 length: 14 amino acids. CDR3 residues: CASSLSGSTGELFF. The CDR3 region has the DNA TGTGCCAGCAGTTTATCTGGGAGCACCGGGGAGCTGTTTTTT.

This rearrangement joins TRBV7-9 to TRBJ2-3; D might be TRBD1 (5 bases). CDR1 SEHNR and CDR2 FQNEAQ come from the germline V gene (reference sequence). This CDR3 contains 15 residues. Trimming stripped 0 bases from V and 5 bases from J, with 12 bases between. The CDR3 DNA reads as TGTGCCAGCAGCTTAGCGGGCCAAAGGGGAGATACGCAGTATTTT. This sequence encodes CASSLAGQRGDTQYF.

The gene calls are TRBV6-1 and TRBJ1-1, with 7 positions matching TRBD1. The germline gives CDR1 MNHNS, CDR2 SASEGT. The J segment lost 5 bases and the V segment lost 2 bases, leaving 8 bases of the junction unmatched. This CDR3 contains 15 residues. The CDR3 nucleotides read TGTGCCAGCAGTGAACGGACAGGCATAGTGACTGAAGCTTTCTTT. As protein: CASSERTGIVTEAFF.

Only a few counts were recorded for this clone. This sequence joins TRBV9 and TRBJ2-1; D is possibly TRBD2 (5 bases). The CDR3 has 15 amino acids. The V and J ends lost 4 bases and 0 bases respectively, with 11 bases between them. Germline V CDR1 and CDR2: SGDLS, YYNGEE. The CDR3 reads CASSPGVSSYNEQFF. CDR3 sequence (DNA): TGTGCCAGCAGCCCCGGGGTCAGCTCCTACAATGAGCAGTTCTTC. Looking up the rest from reference TRBV9 and TRBJ2-1 gives the full variable domain: DSGVTQTPKHLITATGQRVTLRCSPRSGDLSVYWYQQSLDQGLQFLIQYYNGEERAKGNILERFSAQQFPDLHSELNLSSLELGDSALYFCASSPGVSSYNEQFFGPGTRLTVL.

J is TRBJ1-5 and V is TRBV4-1; D is possibly TRBD1 (6 bases). The CDR3 has 15 residues. Germline V CDR1 and CDR2: MGHRA, YSYEKL. V lost 4 bases and J lost 1, with 11 bases in between. For the CDR3, the DNA is TGCGCCAGCAGCCCTAGTGGGGGCAGCAATCAGCCCCAGCATTTT. Protein product: CASSPSGGSNQPQHF.

The V gene is TRBV19, the J gene TRBJ2-7; D is perhaps TRBD1 (5 bases). CDR3 length: 14 amino acids. Trimming removed 5 bases at V and 2 bases at J, with 13 bases between. Germline V gives CDR1 LNHDA, CDR2 SQIVND (reference sequence). Here the CDR3 reads CASSGLGPTYEQYF. CDR3 nucleotide sequence: TGTGCCAGTAGTGGGTTGGGGCCTACCTACGAGCAGTACTTC.

The chain employs TRBV7-2 and TRBJ1-5; D is unresolved. Germline values: CDR1 SGHTA, CDR2 FQGNSA. CDR3 length: 12 residues. Deletions cut 6 bases from V and 10 bases from J, with 13 bases between. CDR3 nucleotide sequence: TGTGCCAGCAGGTCACCGTGGAGTCCCCAGCATTTT. This translates into CASRSPWSPQHF.

The V call is TRBV4-2, the J call TRBJ1-6; no clear D. Germline lookup yields CDR1 LGHNA and CDR2 YNFKEQ. The CDR3 covers 13 residues. Trimming pared 4 bases from V and 8 bases from J, leaving 9 bases between. Here the CDR3 reads CASSRFEDSPLHF. DNA of the CDR3: TGTGCCAGCAGCCGTTTTGAGGATTCACCCCTCCACTTT.

This sequence joins TRBV27 and TRBJ1-2, with TRBD1 matching 8 bases. The CDR3 extends over 13 amino acids. Losses at the gene ends were 4 bases for V and 7 bases for J; bases not matched to a gene: 5. Germline values: CDR1 MNHEY, CDR2 SMNVEV (reference sequence). The CDR3 region is CASSSQGAGGYTF. CDR3 DNA: TGTGCCAGCAGTTCTCAGGGGGCAGGTGGCTACACCTTC.

The chain links TRBV19 to TRBJ2-7, with D perhaps matching TRBD2 (6 bases). V shed 1 base and J shed 2 bases, with 12 bases lying between them. Per the germline V gene, CDR1 is LNHDA and CDR2 is SQIVND (reference sequence). The CDR3 loop spans 15 amino acids. The CDR3 sequence is CASSIGTGRPYEQYF. In DNA form, the CDR3 reads TGTGCCAGTAGTATAGGCACCGGGAGACCCTACGAGCAGTACTTC. Variable domain in full (rest from reference TRBV19 and TRBJ2-7): DGGITQSPKYLFRKEGQNVTLSCEQNLNHDAMYWYRQDPGQGLRLIYYSQIVNDFQKGDIAEGYSVSREKKESFPLTVTSAQKNPTAFYLCASSIGTGRPYEQYFGPGTRLTVT.

This clone has a single count. V is TRBV14 and J is TRBJ2-1, with D possibly being TRBD1 (6 bases). Deletions cut 2 bases from V and 3 bases from J, with 11 bases between. This CDR3 region has 15 residues. In germline, CDR1 is SGHDN, CDR2 FVKESK. CDR3 DNA: TGTGCCAGCAGCCAACGGGACACTTTCTACAATGAGCAGTTCTTC. The encoded protein is CASSQRDTFYNEQFF.

This rearrangement joins TRBV4-3 to TRBJ1-2; D is perhaps TRBD1 (6 bases). CDR1 is LGHNA, CDR2 YSLEER, per germline. V lost 6 bases and J 2 bases, leaving 16 bases between the germline ends. The CDR3 runs to 15 residues. The CDR3 loop is CASSLGAGGNYGYTF. DNA of the CDR3: TGCGCCAGCAGTTTGGGGGCCGGAGGAAACTATGGCTACACCTTC.

V and J are TRBV5-1 and TRBJ1-2; TRBD1 matches 10 bases. The CDR3 extends over 16 amino acids. Losses at the gene ends were 4 bases for V and 0 bases for J; bases not matched to a gene: 6. Germline CDR1 reads SGHRS; CDR2 reads YFSETQ. DNA for the CDR3: TGCGCCAGCAGCCCGGACAGGGGGAGAACTAACTATGGCTACACCTTC. Its translation: CASSPDRGRTNYGYTF.

This clone was recorded once. The junction and the germline gene differ at one end; a read error may be behind it. The V and J genes are TRBV7-9 and TRBJ1-2; no clear D. This CDR3 contains 12 residues. Germline V gene sequence: CDR1 SEHNR, CDR2 FQNEAQ (reference sequence). CDR3 sequence: CSSTEELYGYTF. The CDR3 region has the DNA TGTTCCAGCACCGAGGAACTCTATGGCTACACCTTC.

The gene calls are TRBV11-3 and TRBJ2-3, with a tentative D call TRBD2 (6 bases). Germline values: CDR1 SGHNT, CDR2 YENEEA. Trimming cost V 1 base and J 6 bases, with 8 bases left between them. This CDR3 has 13 amino acids. The CDR3 sequence is CASSLAGEDTQYF. CDR3 bases: TGTGCCAGCAGCTTAGCGGGAGAGGATACGCAGTATTTT.

This clone was seen a handful of times. The chain joins TRBV5-6 to TRBJ1-1; TRBD1 might be the D (5 bases). V was shortened by 3 bases and J by 4 bases, with 19 bases between the two germline ends. CDR3 size: 16 residues. The V gene's germline CDR1 is SGHDT and CDR2 YYEEEE. The CDR3 DNA follows: TGTGCCAGCAGCTCCCCAGGGAGGGGAACGGGCACTGAAGCTTTCTTT. It yields the protein CASSSPGRGTGTEAFF.

The rearrangement uses TRBV5-1 and TRBJ2-5; no clear D gene. With 0 bases removed from V and 5 bases from J, the gap between germline ends came to 8 bases. In germline, CDR1 is SGHRS, CDR2 YFSETQ. The CDR3 has 13 residues. The CDR3 spells CASSLGMRETQYF. As DNA, the CDR3 is TGCGCCAGCAGCTTGGGAATGCGGGAGACCCAGTACTTC. Supplemented by reference TRBV5-1 and TRBJ2-5, the full variable domain reads KAGVTQTPRYLIKTRGQQVTLSCSPISGHRSVSWYQQTPGQGLQFLFEYFSETQRNKGNFPGRFSGRQFSNSRSEMNVSTLELGDSALYLCASSLGMRETQYFGPGTRLLVL.

This clone was seen only a few times. The chain combines TRBV5-1 with TRBJ1-3; TRBD1 might be the D (6 bases). Germline V gene data show CDR1 as SGHRS and CDR2 as YFSETQ. Trimming removed 3 bases at V and 8 bases at J, with 15 bases between. The CDR3 is 14 residues long. CDR3 protein: CASSYVGGEDTIYF. The CDR3 DNA reads as TGCGCCAGCAGCTACGTAGGGGGTGAGGACACCATATATTTT. The variable domain in full, completed from reference TRBV5-1 and TRBJ1-3, reads KAGVTQTPRYLIKTRGQQVTLSCSPISGHRSVSWYQQTPGQGLQFLFEYFSETQRNKGNFPGRFSGRQFSNSRSEMNVSTLELGDSALYLCASSYVGGEDTIYFGEGSWLTVV.

The V call is TRBV18, the J call TRBJ1-6; D is perhaps TRBD1 (5 bases). The V gene's germline CDR1 is KGHSH and CDR2 LQKENI. Trimming cost V 1 base and J 5 bases, with 9 bases left between them. This CDR3 has 15 residues. The CDR3 sequence is CASSPRQGDNSPLHF. CDR3 DNA sequence: TGTGCCAGCTCACCACGGCAGGGTGATAATTCACCCCTCCACTTT. Filled out from reference TRBV18 and TRBJ1-6, the complete variable domain reads NAGVMQNPRHLVRRRGQEARLRCSPMKGHSHVYWYRQLPEEGLKFMVYLQKENIIDESGMPKERFSAEFPKEGPSILRIQQVVRGDSAAYFCASSPRQGDNSPLHFGNGTRLTVT.

This clone was counted a few times. This chain links TRBV7-9 with TRBJ1-1; D perhaps matches TRBD1 (5 bases). Germline V gene sequence: CDR1 SEHNR, CDR2 FQNEAQ (reference sequence). Trimming cost V 9 bases and J 0 bases, with 20 bases left between them. CDR3 length: 16 amino acids. The CDR3 nucleotides read TGTGCCAGTCGGGCGGTCCAGGGCCCCATGAACACTGAAGCTTTCTTT. It codes for CASRAVQGPMNTEAFF.

The gene calls are TRBV29-1 and TRBJ1-2, with a possible D match to TRBD1 (5 bases). The germline V gene has CDR1 SQVTM and CDR2 ANQGSEA. The CDR3 loop spans 14 amino acids. V was clipped by 0 bases and J by 2 bases, with 10 bases between them. CDR3: CSVEDREENYGYTF. The CDR3 DNA follows: TGCAGCGTTGAAGACAGGGAGGAGAACTATGGCTACACCTTC.

This sequence joins TRBV5-4 and TRBJ1-2; D gene unclear. Trimming pared 2 bases from V and 1 base from J, leaving 15 bases between. The CDR3 consists of 16 residues. Germline CDR1 is SGHNT and CDR2 is YYREEE (reference sequence). CDR3 sequence (DNA): TGTGCCAGCAGCTTACCTAGGCCCAAGGATAACTATGGCTACACCTTC. It yields the protein CASSLPRPKDNYGYTF.

The chain combines TRBV4-1 with TRBJ2-7; 7 bases line up with TRBD2. The CDR3 sequence is 16 residues long. V lost 4 bases to trimming and J lost 0 bases; unmatched junction nucleotides: 9. Germline V CDR1 and CDR2: MGHRA, YSYEKL. This CDR3 reads CASSLLAGGSSYEQYF. DNA for the CDR3: TGCGCCAGCAGCCTATTAGCCGGCGGGAGCTCCTACGAGCAGTACTTC.

J is TRBJ2-7 and V is TRBV7-9; 7 bases line up with TRBD1. The CDR3 has 16 residues. Trimming took 5 bases from V and 0 from J; bases not matched to a gene: 10. The V gene's germline CDR1 is SEHNR and CDR2 FQNEAQ (reference sequence). The CDR3 nucleotides are TGTGCCAGCAGCCCCCCGGACAGGCCAAACTCCTACGAGCAGTACTTC. It specifies CASSPPDRPNSYEQYF.

This clone was observed a handful of times. The chain's CDR3 is CASNRDSSYEQYF. CDR3 coding DNA: TGTGCCAGCAACCGGGACAGCTCCTACGAGCAGTACTTC. The rearrangement links TRBV2 to TRBJ2-7; 7 positions match TRBD1. The germline V gene has CDR1 SNHLY and CDR2 FYNNEI. This CDR3 spans 13 amino acids. J was trimmed by 0 bases and V by 7 bases; bases with no gene match: 3. The variable domain in full, with the rest retrieved from reference TRBV2 and TRBJ2-7, is EPEVTQTPSHQVTQMGQEVILRCVPISNHLYFYWYRQILGQKVEFLVSFYNNEISEKSEIFDDQFSVERPDGSNFTLKIRSTKLEDSAMYFCASNRDSSYEQYFGPGTRLTVT.